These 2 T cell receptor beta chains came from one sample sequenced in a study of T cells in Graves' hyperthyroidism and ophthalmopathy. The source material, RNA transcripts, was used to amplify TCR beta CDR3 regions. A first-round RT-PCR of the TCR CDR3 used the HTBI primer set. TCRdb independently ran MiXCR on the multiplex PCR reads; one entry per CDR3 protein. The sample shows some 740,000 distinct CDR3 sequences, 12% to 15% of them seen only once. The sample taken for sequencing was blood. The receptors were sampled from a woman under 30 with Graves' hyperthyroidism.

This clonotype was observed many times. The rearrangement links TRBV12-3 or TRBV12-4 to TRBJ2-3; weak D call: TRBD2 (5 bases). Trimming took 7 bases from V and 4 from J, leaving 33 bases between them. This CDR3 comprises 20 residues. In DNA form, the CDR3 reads TGTGCCAGCACCTCACGAGGGCACAAGATTTTGAGGTCGGGCGCAGATACGCAGTATTTT. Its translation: CASTSRGHKILRSGADTQYF.

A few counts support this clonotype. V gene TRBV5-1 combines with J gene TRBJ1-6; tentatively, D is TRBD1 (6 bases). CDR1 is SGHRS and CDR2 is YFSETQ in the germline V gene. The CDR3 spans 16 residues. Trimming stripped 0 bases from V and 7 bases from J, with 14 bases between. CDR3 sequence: CASSLGTDRTNSPLHF. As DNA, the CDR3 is TGCGCCAGCAGCTTGGGTACCGACAGGACCAATTCACCCCTCCACTTT. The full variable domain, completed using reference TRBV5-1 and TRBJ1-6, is KAGVTQTPRYLIKTRGQQVTLSCSPISGHRSVSWYQQTPGQGLQFLFEYFSETQRNKGNFPGRFSGRQFSNSRSEMNVSTLELGDSALYLCASSLGTDRTNSPLHFGNGTRLTVT.